These 2 T cell receptor beta chains originate from one sample sequenced in a study of OX40 agonist ivuxolimab in advanced cancers. This table comes from immunoSEQ multiplex PCR, and its TCRdb copy is limited to in-frame clones, with some not included. The table lists around 70,000 clones, about 82% of them singletons. The sample in question was CD4+ or CD8+ T cells sorted from blood, obtained in a trial of the OX40 agonist ivuxolimab. Source of these receptors: an adult with an advanced solid tumor such as melanoma, head and neck, liver or kidney cancer.

The V call is TRBV10-3, the J call TRBJ1-1, with no clear D. Looked up from germline, CDR1 is ENHRY and CDR2 is SYGVKD. The CDR3 length is 14 residues. V was pared by 5 bases and J by 11 bases, with 21 bases between. DNA of the CDR3: TGTGCCATCAGTTATGATAGGGCGAGGCAGGAGGCTTTCTTT. This gives the protein CAISYDRARQEAFF.

The genes are TRBV18 and TRBJ2-7; the D gene could be TRBD1 or TRBD2 (5 bases each). CDR3 size: 14 residues. In germline, CDR1 is KGHSH, CDR2 LQKENI. V was pared by 3 bases and J by 3 bases, with 12 bases between. CDR3 nucleotides: TGTGCCAGCTCACCCGAGGGACCCCGCTACGAGCAGTACTTC. Translating gives CASSPEGPRYEQYF.